The rows below give T cell receptor beta chains drawn from one sample of a study of regulatory T cells in long-lasting Graves disease. From the multiplex PCR reads, TCRdb called clonotypes with MiXCR, one entry per CDR3 protein. Here the sample spans about 500,000 distinct CDR3 sequences, around 12% being singletons. These records were also assigned to another study, of T cells in Graves' hyperthyroidism and ophthalmopathy.

The specimen comprised peripheral blood mononuclear cells (PBMCs), sampled at new diagnosis, from a patient treated with antithyroid drugs. These receptors were collected from a woman younger than 45 with Graves disease. Both conserved end residues are part of each CDR3. D genes are given only for firm matches. The listing skips clone size in some rows; elsewhere it reads once, few, many or a size class.

D,size,J,V,DNA,CDR3
TRBD2,many,TRBJ2-1,TRBV15,TGTGCCACCAGCAGGGCAGGGCTACTAGCGGGAGTATGGAATGAGCAGTTCTTC,CATSRAGLLAGVWNEQFF
-,many,TRBJ1-6,TRBV20-1,TGCAGTGCTAGAGATCCCAGGGGAGCCGATAATTCACCCCTCCACTTT,CSARDPRGADNSPLHF
TRBD2,-,TRBJ2-1,TRBV3-1,TGTGCCAGCAGCCGACTAGCGGGAGCCTGGAATGAGCAGTTCTTC,CASSRLAGAWNEQFF
TRBD2,many,TRBJ2-5,TRBV27,TGTGCCAGCAGTCCAGACGGGACTAGCGTATTACAAGAGACCCAGTACTTC,CASSPDGTSVLQETQYF
TRBD2,many,TRBJ2-1,TRBV5-1,TGCGCCAGCAGCTTGGGTCTAGCGGAGGCCTTTCGAGAGCAGTTCTTC,CASSLGLAEAFREQFF
-,many,TRBJ2-1,TRBV10-3,TGTGCCATCAGTGGACTAGTCAATGAGCAGTTCTTC,CAISGLVNEQFF
TRBD2,many,TRBJ2-7,TRBV5-1,TGCGCCAGCAGCCCGGGGGGGACCTCCTACGAGCAGTACTTC,CASSPGGTSYEQYF
-,many,TRBJ1-2,TRBV27,TGTGCCAGCAGTCCACCGGGGACGGTCTATGGCTACACCTTC,CASSPPGTVYGYTF
TRBD1,many,TRBJ1-1,TRBV6-5,TGTGCCAGCAGTTATCCCGGGACAGGGGATGCAAAAGCTTTCTTT,CASSYPGTGDAKAFF
-,many,TRBJ2-2,TRBV7-2,TGTGCCAGCAGCTTAGGAGGGGGAGGGGGTACCGGGGAGCTGTTTTTT,CASSLGGGGGTGELFF
-,many,TRBJ2-2,TRBV6-2/TRBV6-3,TGTGCCAGCAGTTACGTCGGAGGGGCGAACACCGGGGAGCTGTTTTTT,CASSYVGGANTGELFF
-,many,TRBJ1-5,TRBV4-2,TGTGCCAGCAGCCAAACCACGAGGAGGGCTCAGCCCCAGCATTTT,CASSQTTRRAQPQHF
TRBD1,many,TRBJ1-4,TRBV6-1,TGTGCCAGCAGCCCCTCGGACAGGGGGCAAATTGCAACTAATGAAAAACTGTTTTTT,CASSPSDRGQIATNEKLFF
-,many,TRBJ2-5,TRBV18,TGTGCCAGCTCACCACGACACCTCCAAGAGACCCAGTACTTC,CASSPRHLQETQYF
TRBD1,-,TRBJ1-2,TRBV6-2/TRBV6-3,TGTGCCAGCAGAAAAACCGGGACAGGGAAAGGCTACACCTTC,CASRKTGTGKGYTF
-,-,TRBJ1-2,TRBV15,TGTGCCACCAGCAGAGATGTGGGGTTCTTAGGGGGCTACACCTTC,CATSRDVGFLGGYTF
TRBD2,many,TRBJ2-2,TRBV14,TGTGCCAGCAGCCTCTCTGAGCGGGAGGGACGGTACACCGGGGAGCTGTTTTTT,CASSLSEREGRYTGELFF
-,many,TRBJ2-2,TRBV7-2,TGTGCCAGCAGCCCAGCCGGGGAGCTGTTTTTT,CASSPAGELFF
-,many,TRBJ2-7,TRBV20-1,TGCAGTGCGGGAGTGAGGGAGGCCCCCTACGAGCAGTACTTC,CSAGVREAPYEQYF
TRBD1,few,TRBJ1-2,TRBV3-1,TGTGCCAGCAGCCGGGACAGTCGGTACTATGGCTACACCTTC,CASSRDSRYYGYTF
-,many,TRBJ1-6,TRBV27,TGTGCCAGCGGCCCTACACGGTCCTATAATTCACCCCTCCACTTT,CASGPTRSYNSPLHF
TRBD2,many,TRBJ2-7,TRBV30,TGTGCCGGGACTAGCGGCAATTCATACGAGCAGTACTTC,CAGTSGNSYEQYF
-,many,TRBJ2-5,TRBV30,TGTGCCTGGAACAGGGCCCGAGAGACCCAGTACTTC,CAWNRARETQYF
-,many,TRBJ2-3,TRBV13,TGTGCCAGCAGCCCTCCTTTAATTGGGTCAGGGGAGGTAGCAGATACGCAGTATTTT,CASSPPLIGSGEVADTQYF
TRBD1,many,TRBJ2-1,TRBV27,TGTGCCAGCAGTTTGACAGGGGGCGTCTACAATGAGCAGTTCTTC,CASSLTGGVYNEQFF
-,-,TRBJ1-1,TRBV9,TGTGCCAGCAGCGTAGTGGGAGGGCAGAACACTGAAGCTTTCTTT,CASSVVGGQNTEAFF
-,many,TRBJ1-1,TRBV2,TGTGCCAGCAGCTGGACGGTGATGAACACTGAAGCTTTCTTT,CASSWTVMNTEAFF
-,-,TRBJ1-6,TRBV20-1,TGCGGCGGACGGAATAATTCACCCCTCCACTTT,CGGRNNSPLHF
-,many,TRBJ2-3,TRBV20-1,TGCAGTGCTAGTAGCGGCGCTTCAGATACGCAGTATTTT,CSASSGASDTQYF
TRBD1,few,TRBJ2-7,TRBV5-4,TGTGCCAGCAGCCCGGGACAGGGAAACTACGAGCAGTACTTC,CASSPGQGNYEQYF
-,-,TRBJ2-1,TRBV20-1,TGCAGTGCTCGGCCCCTGGGGGGCGAATACAATGAGCAGTTCTTC,CSARPLGGEYNEQFF
-,many,TRBJ1-1,TRBV18,TGTGCCAGCTCACCACCTGCGAGCACTGAAGCTTTCTTT,CASSPPASTEAFF
TRBD1,-,TRBJ2-2,TRBV18,TGTGCCAGCTCGCCGAAGACAGGGGGGATCACCGGGGAGCTGTTTTTT,CASSPKTGGITGELFF
TRBD2,many,TRBJ2-5,TRBV7-2,TGTGCCAGCAGCTTATACGGGACTAGCCTACAAGAGACCCAGTACTTC,CASSLYGTSLQETQYF
TRBD1,many,TRBJ2-7,TRBV19,TGTGCCAGTAGTAGGCAGGGGGACGACTACGAGCAGTACTTC,CASSRQGDDYEQYF